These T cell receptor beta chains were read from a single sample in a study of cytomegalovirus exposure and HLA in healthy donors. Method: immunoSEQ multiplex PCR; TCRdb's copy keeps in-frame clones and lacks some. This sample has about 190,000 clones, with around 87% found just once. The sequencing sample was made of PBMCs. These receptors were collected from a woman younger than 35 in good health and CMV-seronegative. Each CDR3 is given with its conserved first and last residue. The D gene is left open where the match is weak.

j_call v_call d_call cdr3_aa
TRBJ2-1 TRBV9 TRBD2 CASSVEGSGSSYNEQFF
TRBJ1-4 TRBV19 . CASSTRQGNGKLFF
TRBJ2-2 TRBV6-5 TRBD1 CASKDRATGELFF
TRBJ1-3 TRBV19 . CASSARPGTPGNTIYF
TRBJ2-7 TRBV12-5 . CASGFDPGLGANEQYF
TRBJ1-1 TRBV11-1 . CASSFGQANTEAFF
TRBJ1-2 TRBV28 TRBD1 CASRITGAPAYGYTF
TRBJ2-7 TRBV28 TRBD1 CASSGGTGTYEQYF
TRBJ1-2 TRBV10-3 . CAISESRAAGFDGYTF
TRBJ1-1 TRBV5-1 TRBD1 CASSSGQGAFEAFF
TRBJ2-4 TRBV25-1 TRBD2 CASSEGTSGRQAKNIQYF
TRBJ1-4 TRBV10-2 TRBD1 CASSDLQGSNEKLFF
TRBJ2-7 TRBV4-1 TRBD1 CASSQNDRATYEQYF
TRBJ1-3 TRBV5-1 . CASSPGQSSGNTIYF
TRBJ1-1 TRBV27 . CASSFPPGSANTEAFF
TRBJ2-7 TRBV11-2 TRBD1 CASSLVYRGVYEQYF
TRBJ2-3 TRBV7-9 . CASSPYPSTDTQYF
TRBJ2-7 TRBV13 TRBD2 CASSLSGTSAISYEQYF
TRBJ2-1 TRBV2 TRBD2 CASSPRSGDYNEQFF
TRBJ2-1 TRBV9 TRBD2 CASSVTSGLNEQFF
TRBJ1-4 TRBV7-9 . CASSFGQILNEKLFF
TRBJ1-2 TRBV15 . CATSRDGGYGYTF
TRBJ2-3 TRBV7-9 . CASTTSTGDTQYF
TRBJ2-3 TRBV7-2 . CASSLAQGMITDTQYF
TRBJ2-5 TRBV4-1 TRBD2 CASSQGSGTEETQYF
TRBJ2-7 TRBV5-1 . CASSLVASYEQYF
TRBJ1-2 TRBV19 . CASSIAPRSYGYTF
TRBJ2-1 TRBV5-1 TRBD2 CASSLVLAGNEQFF
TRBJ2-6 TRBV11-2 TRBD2 CATTSGGRSSGANVLTF
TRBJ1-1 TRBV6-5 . CASSTRDGGTEAFF
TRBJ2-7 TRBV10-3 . CAINDQGAHEQYF
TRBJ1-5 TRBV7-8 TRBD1 CASSRTHRRTGGAGNQPQHF
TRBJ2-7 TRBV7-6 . CASSSDSSFYEQYF
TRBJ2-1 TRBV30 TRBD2 CAWSVPPRTRRIYNEQFF
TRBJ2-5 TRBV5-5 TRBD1 CASSWGQGVGETQYF
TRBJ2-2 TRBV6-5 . CASSWRGNTGELFF
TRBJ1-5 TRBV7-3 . CASSLGFHKRGGGNQPQHF
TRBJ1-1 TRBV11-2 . CASRAVAVNTEAFF
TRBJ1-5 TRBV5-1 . CASSLEGHSNQPQHF
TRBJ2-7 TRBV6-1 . CASSDPLYEQYF
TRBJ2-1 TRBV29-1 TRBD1 CSVQPRDRGHNEQFF
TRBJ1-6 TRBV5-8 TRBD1 CASTFTGALTDSPLHF
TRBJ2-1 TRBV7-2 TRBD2 CASSLELRAGGVNEQFF
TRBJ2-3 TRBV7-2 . CASSTAPRDTQYF
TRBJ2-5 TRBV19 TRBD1 CASSITQLTGVGAETQYF
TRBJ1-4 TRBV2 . CASGGPEKLFF
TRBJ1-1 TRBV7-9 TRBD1 CASSSMGGSGQGIDTEAFF
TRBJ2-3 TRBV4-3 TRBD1 CASSQDRTGGKDTQYF
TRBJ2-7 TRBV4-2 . CASSQDQGSYEQYF
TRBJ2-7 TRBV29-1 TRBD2 CSVFLKTSGGHTYEQYF
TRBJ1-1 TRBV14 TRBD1 CASSQVRTGEAFF
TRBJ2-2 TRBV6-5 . CASSTPRAKPGELFF
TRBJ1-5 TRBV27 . CASSSSSGGASQPQHF